This T cell receptor beta chain was profiled in a study of T-cell memory formation after mild COVID-19. With 3 bases clipped from V and 2 bases from J, the junction kept 1 base outside the gene matches. Germline values: CDR1 DFQATT, CDR2 SNEGSKA (reference sequence). This CDR3 is built from 12 residues. TCRdb ran MiXCR on the 5' RACE reads and lists one entry per CDR3 protein. The sample consists of 110,000 to 150,000 distinct CDR3 sequences, approximately 25% of them appearing once. The TCR sequence derives from an adult woman who had mild COVID-19 (a few samples of this study predate the infection). Cell type and time point are not known. The gene calls are TRBV20-1 and TRBJ2-7; 7 bases are shared with TRBD2. The material sequenced was PBMCs or a T cell subset sorted from them (not recorded which). The CDR3 sequence is CSASGGTYEQYF. The CDR3 bases are TGCAGTGCTAGCGGGGGGACCTACGAGCAGTACTTC.